The 15 T cell receptor beta chains below come from one sample, sequenced in a study of CD8 T cells in Susac syndrome. The RNA input was roughly 0.45 to 1 ug, and it was reverse transcribed with random hexamers. TCRdb recomputed calls from the immunoSEQ multiplex PCR reads with MiXCR, one row per CDR3 protein. The sample holds some 100,000 distinct CDR3 sequences, about 90% seen once. Sequenced: CD8+ T cells from PBMCs. These receptors all stem from a human donor in good health.

The count of this clonotype is one. CDR3 sequence (DNA): TGTGCCAGCAACGACAGGGGGCGGAGGTCTGCAACTAATGAAAAACTGTTTTTT. This encodes CASNDRGRRSATNEKLFF. V is TRBV3-1 and J is TRBJ1-4; 10 bases are a match to TRBD1. The germline gives CDR1 LGHDT, CDR2 YNNKEL (reference sequence). The CDR3 is 18 amino acids. J gave up 0 bases and V 7 bases, and 11 bases lay outside the gene matches.

V usage is TRBV29-1 and J usage is TRBJ1-1; 7 bases are shared with TRBD1. CDR1 SQVTM and CDR2 ANQGSEA come from the germline V gene. CDR3 length: 14 amino acids. Trimming took 4 bases from V and 2 from J; bases not matched to a gene: 7. The CDR3 reads CSVGYRGLNTEAFF. The CDR3 nucleotides are TGCAGCGTTGGGTACAGGGGCCTCAACACTGAAGCTTTCTTT.

The rearrangement joins TRBV5-1 to TRBJ1-1, with no clear D. The germline V and J ends were trimmed by 4 bases and 0 bases, with 10 bases remaining between them. CDR3 length: 14 amino acids. CDR1 is SGHRS, CDR2 YFSETQ, per germline. The CDR3 is CASSPSQLNTEAFF. The CDR3 bases are TGCGCCAGCAGCCCCTCACAGCTGAACACTGAAGCTTTCTTT.

The V call is TRBV6-2 or TRBV6-3, the J call TRBJ2-7; 9 bases line up with TRBD2. CDR1 is MNHEY, CDR2 SVGEGT, per germline. The V and J ends lost 7 bases and 4 bases, in that order; junction bases with no gene match: 8. The CDR3 has 14 amino acids. The CDR3 spells CASTTGTSSYEQYF. For the CDR3, the DNA is TGTGCCAGCACAACCGGGACTAGCAGTTACGAGCAGTACTTC.

This chain links TRBV29-1 with TRBJ1-1, with D unclear. CDR1 and CDR2 from the germline V gene are SQVTM and ANQGSEA. Trimming cost V 6 bases and J 7 bases, with 12 bases left between them. The CDR3 runs to 11 residues. The CDR3 region has the DNA TGCAGCGTGAGACCGGGCAATGAAGCTTTCTTT. Translating gives CSVRPGNEAFF.

The V call is TRBV7-2, the J call TRBJ1-5; D is possibly TRBD1 (6 bases). Per germline, CDR1 SGHTA and CDR2 FQGNSA. The CDR3 has 14 amino acids. With 5 bases removed from V and 5 bases from J, the gap between germline ends came to 13 bases. The CDR3 DNA reads as TGTGCCAGCAGCCAGGCGCGGACAGATCAGCCCCAGCATTTT. Encoded protein: CASSQARTDQPQHF.

V gene TRBV12-3 or TRBV12-4 combines with J gene TRBJ2-7; 12 nucleotides line up with TRBD2. With V trimmed by 6 bases and J by 6 bases, 9 bases remained unmatched. The CDR3 covers 15 residues. This chain's CDR3 is CASSPLAGGMGEQYF. CDR3 in DNA: TGTGCCAGCAGCCCACTAGCGGGAGGAATGGGCGAGCAGTACTTC.

This clonotype was recorded once. The chain joins TRBV6-1 to TRBJ2-5, with D uncertain. The CDR3 sequence is 12 residues long. V was cut by 2 bases and J by 5 bases, with 6 bases left in between. Germline CDR1 and CDR2: MNHNS and SASEGT. The CDR3 DNA sequence: TGTGCCAGCAGTGAACCGCGGGAGACCCAGTACTTC. This encodes CASSEPRETQYF.

V is TRBV6-2 or TRBV6-3 and J is TRBJ1-1; perhaps TRBD1 as D (6 bases). Deletions cut 6 bases from V and 4 bases from J, with 24 bases between. Germline CDR1 and CDR2: MNHEY and SVGEGT. The CDR3 consists of 17 residues. The CDR3 spells CASSRYTPNRVGTEAFF. CDR3 sequence (DNA): TGTGCCAGCAGCCGTTATACGCCAAACAGGGTCGGCACTGAAGCTTTCTTT.

The J gene is TRBJ2-3, the V gene TRBV7-9; 7 bases are shared with TRBD2. This CDR3 contains 16 residues. From germline, CDR1 is SEHNR and CDR2 FQNEAQ (reference sequence). With V trimmed by 3 bases and J by 5 bases, 11 bases remained unmatched. Written as DNA, the CDR3 is TGTGCCAGCAGCTTCCCGACGGCGGGAGTAGAAGATACGCAGTATTTT. Translation gives CASSFPTAGVEDTQYF.

V usage is TRBV29-1 and J usage is TRBJ1-2; no reliable D call. The CDR3 contains 14 residues. Germline values: CDR1 SQVTM, CDR2 ANQGSEA. Deletions cut 0 bases from V and 4 bases from J, with 12 bases between. The CDR3 loop is CSVEDLNRGYGYTF. The CDR3 nucleotides are TGCAGCGTTGAAGATCTGAACAGAGGCTATGGCTACACCTTC.

The chain has TRBV3-1 and TRBJ2-6; tentatively, D is TRBD1 or TRBD2 (6 bases each). Trimming took 4 bases from V and 2 from J, leaving 27 bases between them. Germline assignment: CDR1 LGHDT and CDR2 YNNKEL (reference sequence). This CDR3 contains 21 residues. The CDR3: CASSPGTGETGFYAGANVLTF. CDR3 nucleotides: TGTGCCAGCAGCCCAGGGACGGGGGAAACAGGGTTCTACGCTGGGGCCAACGTCCTGACTTTC. Together with reference TRBV3-1 and TRBJ2-6, the CDR3 gives the full variable domain: DTAVSQTPKYLVTQMGNDKSIKCEQNLGHDTMYWYKQDSKKFLKIMFSYNNKELIINETVPNRFSPKSPDKAHLNLHINSLELGDSAVYFCASSPGTGETGFYAGANVLTFGAGSRLTVL.

This chain uses TRBV3-1 with TRBJ2-5; 7 bases are shared with TRBD1. Trimming removed 4 bases from V and 1 base from J; junction bases left unmatched: 6. The CDR3 runs to 15 residues. Germline CDR1 reads LGHDT; CDR2 reads YNNKEL (reference sequence). The CDR3: CASSLGQSPQETQYF. CDR3 coding DNA: TGTGCCAGCAGCCTGGGACAGTCACCCCAAGAGACCCAGTACTTC.

CDR3 loop: CASSVGGRGAGGELFF. The CDR3 DNA reads TGTGCCAGCAGCGTAGGGGGACGGGGCGCCGGCGGGGAGCTGTTTTTT. V is TRBV9 and J is TRBJ2-2; D assignment may be TRBD1 or TRBD2 (5 bases each). V was trimmed by 0 bases and J by 7 bases, leaving 16 bases between them. The CDR3 length is 16 residues. Germline values: CDR1 SGDLS, CDR2 YYNGEE.

The genes are TRBV5-1 and TRBJ2-1; possible D gene TRBD2, 5 bases. The CDR3 spans 14 residues. V lost 6 bases to trimming and J lost 10 bases, with 20 bases between them. Germline CDR1 is SGHRS and CDR2 is YFSETQ. Written as DNA, the CDR3 is TGCGCCAGCAACCCTGGGTCCGGGAATTGGGAGCAGTTCTTC. Its protein product is CASNPGSGNWEQFF.